These T cell receptor beta chains were read from a single sample in a study of beta chain features in type 1 diabetes. TCRdb's copy holds only in-frame clones and misses some; the assay was immunoSEQ multiplex PCR. The sample lists nearly 700,000 clones, roughly 13% occurring once. Sequenced: naive CD4+ T cells from blood. The receptors originated from a man between 18 and 35 years old with type 1 diabetes. The CDR3 runs from the conserved cysteine through the conserved F or W. The D gene is left open where the match is weak. Rows may omit the clone size; those that give it use once, few, many or a size class.

length,size,D,J,V,DNA,CDR3
14,-,-,TRBJ1-2,TRBV23-1,TGCGCCAGCAGTCAAACGGACGGCTTCTATGGCTACACCTTC,CASSQTDGFYGYTF
12,few,-,TRBJ1-2,TRBV6-6,TGTGCCAGCGGCTATAGGGGAGACGGCTACACCTTC,CASGYRGDGYTF
15,few,-,TRBJ1-6,TRBV5-6,TGTGCCAGCAGCTTAAGAGGGGTGAATAATTCACCCCTCCACTTT,CASSLRGVNNSPLHF
15,few,-,TRBJ1-4,TRBV13,TGTGCCAGCACCACACAGGGACCACCTAATGAAAAACTGTTTTTT,CASTTQGPPNEKLFF
17,-,-,TRBJ2-1,TRBV5-1,TGCGCCAGCAGCTCACTCTTGACAGGTGGTCACTACAATGAGCAGTTCTTC,CASSSLLTGGHYNEQFF
15,-,TRBD1,TRBJ2-5,TRBV5-4,TGTGCCAGCAGTCTCTCCGGGACAGTTCAAGAGACCCAGTACTTC,CASSLSGTVQETQYF
10,-,-,TRBJ2-4,TRBV7-9,TGTGCCAGCAGCTTTACAGCCTTGTCATTC,CASSFTALSF
13,few,-,TRBJ2-7,TRBV7-9,TGTGCCAGCAGCTTTCTCCCCCAGAGGGAGCAGTACTTC,CASSFLPQREQYF
16,few,-,TRBJ2-6,TRBV6-5,TGTGCCAGCAGTTACGGGGGGGCCTCTGGGGCCAACGTCCTGACTTTC,CASSYGGASGANVLTF
16,few,-,TRBJ1-2,TRBV28,TGTGCCAGCAGTTCGGACGCCCGCTCAGCTAACTATGGCTACACCTTC,CASSSDARSANYGYTF
14,-,-,TRBJ1-1,TRBV5-1,TGCGCCAGCAGCTTGTCCCTCTTCGGTACTGAAGCTTTCTTT,CASSLSLFGTEAFF
13,once,-,TRBJ1-1,TRBV9,TGTGCCAGCAGCGTAGCGCTCTACACTGAAGCTTTCTTT,CASSVALYTEAFF
12,-,-,TRBJ1-2,TRBV30,TGTGCCTGGCCCGGGGGAAACTATGGCTACACCTTC,CAWPGGNYGYTF
12,few,-,TRBJ2-3,TRBV10-3,TGTGCCATCACCGGGAGCACAGATACGCAGTATTTT,CAITGSTDTQYF
13,few,-,TRBJ2-2,TRBV30,TGTGCCTGGAACCCCCAGAGCACCGGGGAGCTGTTTTTT,CAWNPQSTGELFF
14,few,-,TRBJ1-3,TRBV19,TGTGCCAGTAGGTCCACCAGGGCCGGAAACACCATATATTTT,CASRSTRAGNTIYF
15,few,-,TRBJ2-5,TRBV21-1,TGTGCCAGCAGCAAAGAGGGACAGGGCGAAGAGACCCAGTACTTC,CASSKEGQGEETQYF
15,-,-,TRBJ1-1,TRBV6-6,TGTGCCAGCAGTTACTCGAGGACAGAGAACACTGAAGCTTTCTTT,CASSYSRTENTEAFF
11,-,-,TRBJ1-1,TRBV15,TGTGCCACCAGCAGAGACACTGAAGCTTTCTTT,CATSRDTEAFF
14,-,-,TRBJ1-2,TRBV6-5,TGTGCCAGCAGTTACTCCGGGACCGACTATGGCTACACCTTC,CASSYSGTDYGYTF
15,-,TRBD1,TRBJ2-7,TRBV2,TGTGCCAGCAGTTTGCAGGGACAGGGCGCCTACGAGCAGTACTTC,CASSLQGQGAYEQYF
16,-,TRBD2,TRBJ2-7,TRBV4-1,TGCGCCAGCAGCCAGGGCGGGGGAAGGAGCTCCTACGAGCAGTACTTC,CASSQGGGRSSYEQYF
12,few,-,TRBJ1-2,TRBV6-5,TGTGCCAGCAGTCAGTCTTACTATGGCTACACCTTC,CASSQSYYGYTF
14,-,-,TRBJ2-7,TRBV5-1,TGCGCCAGCAGCTTGGCCCCAGCGACTAACGAGCAGTACTTC,CASSLAPATNEQYF
17,-,-,TRBJ1-2,TRBV30,TGTGCTCGAAGAGGTAGGGGCAGGGTCAACCCTCACTATGGCTACACCTTC,CARRGRGRVNPHYGYTF
14,few,TRBD2,TRBJ2-2,TRBV7-2,TGTGCCAGCAGCTGGGGGGGACCCACCGGGGAGCTGTTTTTT,CASSWGGPTGELFF
12,-,-,TRBJ2-5,TRBV30,TGTGCCTGGAGTGAATACGGAGAGACCCAGTACTTC,CAWSEYGETQYF
13,-,-,TRBJ2-3,TRBV18,TGTGCCAGCTCACCAGGGGTCGAGGATACGCAGTATTTT,CASSPGVEDTQYF
14,-,-,TRBJ2-1,TRBV28,TGTGCCAGCGTATCGGGACAGGGACTAGAGGAGCAGTTCTTC,CASVSGQGLEEQFF
14,-,-,TRBJ2-1,TRBV15,TGTGCCACCAGCAGAGATGTCACTCTGGGTGAGCAGTTCTTC,CATSRDVTLGEQFF
14,few,TRBD1,TRBJ1-1,TRBV2,TGTGCCAGCAGTGCGATGGGACAGAGGACTGAAGCTTTCTTT,CASSAMGQRTEAFF
16,-,TRBD2,TRBJ2-3,TRBV7-2,TGTGCCAGCAGCTTGCTAGCGGGGCCGAGCACAGATACGCAGTATTTT,CASSLLAGPSTDTQYF
15,few,-,TRBJ2-1,TRBV7-2,TGTGCCAGCAGCTTCCGGGCAGGCGAACACAATGAGCAGTTCTTC,CASSFRAGEHNEQFF
14,few,TRBD2,TRBJ2-5,TRBV5-4,TGTGCCAGCAGCCTGGGACTAGCGGGGGGGACCCAGTACTTC,CASSLGLAGGTQYF
17,-,-,TRBJ1-1,TRBV4-1,TGCGCCAGCAGCCAAGACCCTAAGGGAGGCATGAACACTGAAGCTTTCTTT,CASSQDPKGGMNTEAFF
14,-,TRBD1,TRBJ1-2,TRBV5-4,TGTGCCAGCAGCTGGACAGGGCAGGACTATGGCTACACCTTC,CASSWTGQDYGYTF
12,few,-,TRBJ2-3,TRBV30,TGTGCCTGGAGTCGACTCGCCGATACGCAGTATTTT,CAWSRLADTQYF
16,-,-,TRBJ2-3,TRBV27,TGTGCCAGCAGTTTAAGGGCCGGGGGATACACAGATACGCAGTATTTT,CASSLRAGGYTDTQYF
15,few,TRBD1,TRBJ2-7,TRBV6-5,TGTGCCAGCAGACCTCCCGGGACAGGGGTCTACGAGCAGTACTTC,CASRPPGTGVYEQYF
15,-,-,TRBJ2-2,TRBV9,TGTGCCAGCAGCGCTTTGACTAGTGGAACCGGGGAGCTGTTTTTT,CASSALTSGTGELFF
15,-,-,TRBJ1-5,TRBV7-9,TGTGCCAGCAGCTTTTCCCCAGATAGCAATCAGCCCCAGCATTTT,CASSFSPDSNQPQHF
16,-,TRBD1,TRBJ1-1,TRBV2,TGTGCCAGCAGAGTCACAGGGGGGATAACCAGGGATATGGCTTTCTTT,CASRVTGGITRDMAFF